This T cell receptor (beta chain) was profiled in a study of blood T cells in healthy people across ages. Whole-study findings and limits: Unsorted PBMCs prevented conclusive naive versus antigen-experienced comparison. Older age went with lower TCR beta diversity per million T cells, in a roughly linear way.

CDR3 size: 13 residues. Germline assignment: CDR1 DFQATT and CDR2 SNEGSKA (reference sequence). V gave up 3 bases and J gave up 5 bases, with 13 bases separating them. Every sample had a minimum of 6.5 million PBMCs isolated. This clonotype was counted between two and nine times. What it recognizes is unknown. The second PCR ran about 6 to 11 cycles with a sample-barcoded 5' primer and J-beta primers. TCRdb analysed the 5' RACE reads with MiXCR anew, one entry per CDR3 protein. The top ten hold around 41% of the sample, which has more than 650,000 distinct CDR3 sequences, less than 70% seen once. The chain uses TRBV20-1 and TRBJ1-1; no firm D call. The source material was blood. The sequence was obtained from a man older than 75 in good health. The CDR3, as DNA: TGCAGTGCTAGGGCGGGCGGGGAAACTGAAGCTTTCTTT. It codes for CSARAGGETEAFF.